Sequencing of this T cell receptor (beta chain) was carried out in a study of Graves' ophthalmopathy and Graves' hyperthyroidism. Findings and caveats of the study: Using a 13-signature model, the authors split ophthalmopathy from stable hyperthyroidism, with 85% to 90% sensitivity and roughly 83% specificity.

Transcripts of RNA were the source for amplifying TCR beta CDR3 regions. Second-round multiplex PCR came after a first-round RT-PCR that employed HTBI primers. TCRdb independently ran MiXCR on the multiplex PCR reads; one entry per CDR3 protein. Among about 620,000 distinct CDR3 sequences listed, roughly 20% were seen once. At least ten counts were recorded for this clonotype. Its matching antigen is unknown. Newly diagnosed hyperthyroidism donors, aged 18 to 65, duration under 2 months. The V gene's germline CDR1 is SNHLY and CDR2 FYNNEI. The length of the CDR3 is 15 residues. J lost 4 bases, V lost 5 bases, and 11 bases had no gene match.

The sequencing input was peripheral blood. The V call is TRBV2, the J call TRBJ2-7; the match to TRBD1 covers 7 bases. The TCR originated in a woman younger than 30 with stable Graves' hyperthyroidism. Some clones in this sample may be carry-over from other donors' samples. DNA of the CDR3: TGTGCCAGCAGTCCCCGGGGACAGACGCCATACGAGCAGTACTTC. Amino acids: CASSPRGQTPYEQYF.